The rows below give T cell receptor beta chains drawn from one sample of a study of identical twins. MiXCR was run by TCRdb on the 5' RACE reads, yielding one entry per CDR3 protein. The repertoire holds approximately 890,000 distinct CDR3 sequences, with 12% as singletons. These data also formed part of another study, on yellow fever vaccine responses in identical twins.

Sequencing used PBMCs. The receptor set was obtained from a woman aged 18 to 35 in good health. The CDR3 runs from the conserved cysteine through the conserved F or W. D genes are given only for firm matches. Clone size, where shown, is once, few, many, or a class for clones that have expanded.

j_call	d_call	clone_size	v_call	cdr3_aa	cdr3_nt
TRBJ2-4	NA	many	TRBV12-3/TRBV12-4	CASSFDIQYF	TGTGCCAGCAGTTTCGACATTCAGTACTTC
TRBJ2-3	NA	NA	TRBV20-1	CSASKLDEGTDTQYF	TGCAGTGCTAGTAAGCTAGACGAGGGCACAGATACGCAGTATTTT
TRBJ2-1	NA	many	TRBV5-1	CASRESDEQFF	TGCGCCAGCAGAGAAAGCGATGAGCAGTTCTTC
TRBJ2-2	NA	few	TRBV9	CASAIAQNTGELFF	TGTGCCAGCGCAATTGCCCAGAACACCGGGGAGCTGTTTTTT
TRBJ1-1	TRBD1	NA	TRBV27	CATWDRVGEAFF	TGTGCCACCTGGGACAGGGTTGGCGAAGCTTTCTTT
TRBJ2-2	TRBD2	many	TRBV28	CASGMTSGREETGELFF	TGTGCCAGCGGTATGACTAGCGGGAGGGAGGAGACCGGGGAGCTGTTTTTT
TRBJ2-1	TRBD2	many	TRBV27	CASSLVTSGGGSYNEQFF	TGTGCCAGCAGTTTAGTTACTAGCGGGGGTGGGTCCTACAATGAGCAGTTCTTC
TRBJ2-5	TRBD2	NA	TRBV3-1	CASSQDGELAGGETQYF	TGTGCCAGCAGCCAAGATGGCGAACTAGCGGGAGGTGAGACCCAGTACTTC
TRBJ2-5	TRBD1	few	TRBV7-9	CASSRIAGGETQYF	TGTGCCAGCAGCCGAATCGCAGGGGGAGAGACCCAGTACTTC
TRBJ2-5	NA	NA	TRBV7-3	CASSLHPQVAETQYF	TGTGCCAGCAGCTTACACCCACAGGTGGCGGAGACCCAGTACTTC
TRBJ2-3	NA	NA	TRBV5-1	CASSLVLDSTDTQYF	TGCGCCAGCAGCTTGGTATTGGATAGCACAGATACGCAGTATTTT
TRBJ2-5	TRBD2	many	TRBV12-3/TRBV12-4	CASSLRTSGGETQYF	TGTGCCAGCAGTTTAAGGACTAGCGGGGGGGAGACCCAGTACTTC
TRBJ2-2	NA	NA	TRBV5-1	CASSLALGGPSGELFF	TGCGCCAGCAGCTTGGCCTTGGGTGGGCCATCAGGGGAGCTGTTTTTT
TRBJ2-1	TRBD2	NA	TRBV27	CASSSRTSGGSYNEQFF	TGTGCCAGCAGTTCCAGGACTAGCGGGGGATCCTACAATGAGCAGTTCTTC
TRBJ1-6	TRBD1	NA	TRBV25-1	CASSRGQGFSYNSPLHF	TGTGCCAGCAGTAGGGGACAGGGGTTCTCCTATAATTCACCCCTCCACTTT
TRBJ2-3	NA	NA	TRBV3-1	CASSQFGGQPSTDTQYF	TGTGCCAGCAGCCAATTCGGGGGACAACCTAGCACAGATACGCAGTATTTT
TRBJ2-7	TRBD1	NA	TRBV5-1	CASSLVPGQMEYEQYF	TGCGCCAGCAGCTTGGTTCCGGGACAGATGGAATACGAGCAGTACTTC
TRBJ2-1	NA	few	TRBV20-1	CSARRWGSYNEQFF	TGCAGTGCTAGGAGGTGGGGCTCCTACAATGAGCAGTTCTTC
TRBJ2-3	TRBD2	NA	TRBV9	CASSVGVAGAAGDTQYF	TGTGCCAGCAGCGTAGGGGTAGCGGGAGCCGCGGGAGATACGCAGTATTTT
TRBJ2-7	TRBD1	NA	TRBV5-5	CASSNGQVSYEQYF	TGTGCCAGCAGTAATGGACAGGTCTCCTACGAGCAGTACTTC
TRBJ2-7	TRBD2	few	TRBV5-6	CASSWGTSGYEQYF	TGTGCCAGCAGCTGGGGGACTAGCGGCTACGAGCAGTACTTC
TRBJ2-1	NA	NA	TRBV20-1	CCARGSDFTYYNEQFF	TGCTGTGCTAGGGGAAGCGACTTTACCTACTACAATGAGCAGTTCTTC
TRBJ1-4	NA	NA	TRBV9	CASSPTGEEGKLFF	TGTGCCAGCAGCCCGACGGGGGAGGAGGGAAAACTGTTTTTT
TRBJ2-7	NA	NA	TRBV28	CASSYLDSWYF	TGTGCCAGCAGTTACCTGGACAGTTGGTACTTC
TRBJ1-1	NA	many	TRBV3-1	CASSLRYGSSEAFF	TGTGCCAGCAGCCTTCGGTACGGGTCCTCTGAAGCTTTCTTT
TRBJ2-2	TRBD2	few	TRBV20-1	CSARPRVAGDTGELFF	TGCAGTGCTAGACCCCGGGTAGCGGGAGACACCGGGGAGCTGTTTTTT
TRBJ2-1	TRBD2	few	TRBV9	CASSGSAGDEQFF	TGTGCCAGCAGCGGGTCGGCGGGGGATGAGCAGTTCTTC
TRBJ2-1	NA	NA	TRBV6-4	CASSKNRDPYNEQFF	TGTGCCAGCAGTAAAAACAGGGACCCATACAATGAGCAGTTCTTC
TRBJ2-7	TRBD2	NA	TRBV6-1	CASGLLAGVPWEQYF	TGTGCCAGCGGCCTACTAGCGGGCGTCCCGTGGGAGCAGTACTTC
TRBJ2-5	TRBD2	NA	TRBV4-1	CASSQEAGGAEETQYF	TGCGCCAGCAGCCAAGAGGCGGGGGGCGCGGAAGAGACCCAGTACTTC
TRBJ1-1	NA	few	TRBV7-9	CASSLGTSRLNTEAFF	TGTGCCAGCAGCTTAGGGACCTCCAGATTGAACACTGAAGCTTTCTTT
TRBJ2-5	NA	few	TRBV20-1	CSAGGETQYF	TGCAGTGCCGGGGGAGAGACCCAGTACTTC
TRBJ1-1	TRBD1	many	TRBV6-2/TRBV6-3	CASSTNRGENTEAFF	TGTGCCAGCAGTACGAACAGGGGGGAAAACACTGAAGCTTTCTTT
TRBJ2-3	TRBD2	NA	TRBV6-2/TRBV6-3	CASSYSLLRPGLAGEDTQYF	TGTGCCAGCAGTTACTCTCTCTTAAGACCGGGACTAGCGGGGGAAGATACGCAGTATTTT
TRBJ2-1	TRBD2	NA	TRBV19	CASSLGTSGRDEQFF	TGTGCCAGTAGTCTCGGGACTAGCGGGAGAGATGAGCAGTTCTTC
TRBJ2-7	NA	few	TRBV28	CASTLGGTYEQYF	TGTGCCAGCACATTGGGCGGGACCTACGAGCAGTACTTC
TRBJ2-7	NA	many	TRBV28	CASSLYLRHYEQYF	TGTGCCAGCAGTTTATATCTCAGGCACTACGAGCAGTACTTC
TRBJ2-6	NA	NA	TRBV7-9	CASSSTALWGANVLTF	TGTGCCAGCAGCTCGACAGCCCTCTGGGGGGCCAACGTCCTGACTTTC
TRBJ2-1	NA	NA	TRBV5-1	CASSDIIRINEQFF	TGCGCCAGCAGCGACATCATAAGGATCAATGAGCAGTTCTTC
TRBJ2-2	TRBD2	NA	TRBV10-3	CAISGPSGGNTGELFF	TGTGCCATCAGTGGTCCTAGCGGGGGTAACACCGGGGAGCTGTTTTTT